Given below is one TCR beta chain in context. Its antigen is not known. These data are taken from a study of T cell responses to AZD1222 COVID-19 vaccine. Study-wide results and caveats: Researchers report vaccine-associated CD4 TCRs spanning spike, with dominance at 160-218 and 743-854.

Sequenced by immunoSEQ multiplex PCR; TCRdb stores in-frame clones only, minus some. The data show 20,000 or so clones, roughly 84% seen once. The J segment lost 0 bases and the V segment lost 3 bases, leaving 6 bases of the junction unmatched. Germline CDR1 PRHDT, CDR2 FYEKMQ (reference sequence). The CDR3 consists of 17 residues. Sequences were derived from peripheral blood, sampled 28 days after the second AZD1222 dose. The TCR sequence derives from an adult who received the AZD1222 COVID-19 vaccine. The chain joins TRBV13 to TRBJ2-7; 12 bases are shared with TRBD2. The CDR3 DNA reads TGTGCCAGCAGCTTCGGACTAGCGGGACTGCGCTCCTACGAGCAGTACTTC. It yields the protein CASSFGLAGLRSYEQYF. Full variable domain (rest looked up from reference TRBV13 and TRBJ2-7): AAGVIQSPRHLIKEKRETATLKCYPIPRHDTVYWYQQGPGQDPQFLISFYEKMQSDKGSIPDRFSAQQFSDYHSELNMSSLELGDSALYFCASSFGLAGLRSYEQYFGPGTRLTVT.